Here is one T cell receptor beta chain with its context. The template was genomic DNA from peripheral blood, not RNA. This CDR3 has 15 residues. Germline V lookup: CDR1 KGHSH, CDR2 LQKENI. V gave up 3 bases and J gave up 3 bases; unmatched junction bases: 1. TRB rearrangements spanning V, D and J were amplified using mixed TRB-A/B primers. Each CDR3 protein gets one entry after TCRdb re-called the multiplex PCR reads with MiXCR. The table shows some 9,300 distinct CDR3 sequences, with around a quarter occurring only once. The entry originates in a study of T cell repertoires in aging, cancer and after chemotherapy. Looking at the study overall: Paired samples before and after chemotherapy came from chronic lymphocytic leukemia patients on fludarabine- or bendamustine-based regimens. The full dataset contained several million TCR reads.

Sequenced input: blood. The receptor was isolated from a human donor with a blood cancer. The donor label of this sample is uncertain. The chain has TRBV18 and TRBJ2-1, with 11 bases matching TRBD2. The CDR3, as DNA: TGTGCCAGCTCACCCGGGACTAGCGGCTACAATGAGCAGTTCTTC. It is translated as CASSPGTSGYNEQFF.